The clone carrying this TCR beta chain was seen a few times. Other DNA sequences within the sample encode an identical CDR3. CDR3 size: 14 residues. CDR1 and CDR2 (germline): MNHEY, SMNVEV (reference sequence). Between the trimmed V and J ends, which lost 1 base and 6 bases, there was a span of 9 bases. The data derive from a study of shared clonotypes between healthy human individuals. TCRdb's copy holds only in-frame clones and misses some; the assay was immunoSEQ multiplex PCR. Of about 870,000 clones in the sample, around 92% were seen once. Naive CD8 cells were CD45RO-negative, positively selected for CCR7, excluding terminally differentiated effector memory CD45RA+ cells.

This clonotype was obtained from a man aged 25 to 45 in good health. Sequencing was performed on naive CD8+ T cells sorted from blood. The gene calls are TRBV27 and TRBJ1-4; D may be TRBD1 (5 bases). CDR3 sequence (DNA): TGTGCCAGCAGTTTATTGGGGGGTGATGAAAAACTGTTTTTT. Protein sequence: CASSLLGGDEKLFF.